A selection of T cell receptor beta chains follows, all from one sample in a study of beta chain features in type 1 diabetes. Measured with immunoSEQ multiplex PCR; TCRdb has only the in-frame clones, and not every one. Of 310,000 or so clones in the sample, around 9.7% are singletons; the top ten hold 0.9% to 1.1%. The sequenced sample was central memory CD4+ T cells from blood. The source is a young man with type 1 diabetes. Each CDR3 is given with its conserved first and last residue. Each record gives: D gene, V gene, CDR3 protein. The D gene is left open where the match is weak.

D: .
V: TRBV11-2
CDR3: CASSSGMNSNQPQHF

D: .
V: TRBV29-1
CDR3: CSVDGGSTEAFF

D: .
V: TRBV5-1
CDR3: CASRDESGGMETQYF

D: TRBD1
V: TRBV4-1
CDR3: CASSQDLSPLLQGARTEAFF

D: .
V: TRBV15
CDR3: CATSRDRTGELFF

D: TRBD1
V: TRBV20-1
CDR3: CSARGGQGYTF

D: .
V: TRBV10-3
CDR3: CAISWEEGYGYTF

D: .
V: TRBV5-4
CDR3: CASSLAQVTEAFF

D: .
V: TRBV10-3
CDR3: CAISEAGEQFF

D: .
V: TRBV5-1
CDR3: CASRTPGSSETQYF

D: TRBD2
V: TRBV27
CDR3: CASNYLAGGRSGSQYF

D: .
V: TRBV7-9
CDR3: CASSLNQGQDGYTF

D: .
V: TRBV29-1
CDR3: CSVETSSLGYTF

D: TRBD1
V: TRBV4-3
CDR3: CASSQDPGQGDGGYTF

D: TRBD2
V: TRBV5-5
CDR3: CASSLGASGGYEQYF

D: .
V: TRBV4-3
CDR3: CASSQGPDRVFTKSSYEQYF

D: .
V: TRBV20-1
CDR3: CSASIDPGYTF

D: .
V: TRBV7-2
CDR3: CASSLGTEGKLFF

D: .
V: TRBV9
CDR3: CASSSLQGVDTQYF

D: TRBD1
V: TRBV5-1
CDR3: CAASRGASGGRGETQYF

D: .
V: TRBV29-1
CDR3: CSVAQGANYGYTF

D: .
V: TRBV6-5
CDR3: CASRPGQRSYGYTF

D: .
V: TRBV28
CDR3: CASRQRSSPLHF

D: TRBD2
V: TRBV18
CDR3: CASRDGGAADTQYF

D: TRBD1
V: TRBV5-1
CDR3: CASSSDRLLTGDLGTF

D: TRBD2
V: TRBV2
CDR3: CASTEGLVPDTQYF

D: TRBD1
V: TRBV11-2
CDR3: CASSALQGTDTGELFF

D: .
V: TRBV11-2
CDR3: CASSRGKGGSSPLHF

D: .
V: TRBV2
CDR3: CASIQGITEAFF

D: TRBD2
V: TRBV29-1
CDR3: CSVDVGLSDEQFF

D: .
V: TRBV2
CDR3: CASSPDEHGTGELFF

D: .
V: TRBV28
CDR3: CASRILSSGNTIYF

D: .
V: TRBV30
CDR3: CAVGLRGDQPQHF

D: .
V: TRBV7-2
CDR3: CASSLGAEANYGYTF

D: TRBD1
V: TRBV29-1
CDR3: CSVEDYRGGELFF

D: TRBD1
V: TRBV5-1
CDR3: CASSPGQGETQYF

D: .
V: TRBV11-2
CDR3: CASSLNSGEETQYF

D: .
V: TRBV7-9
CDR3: CASSPGQWQYF

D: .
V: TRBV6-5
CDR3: CASRTDFNTEAFF

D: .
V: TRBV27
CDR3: CASSRTAPPNSPLHF

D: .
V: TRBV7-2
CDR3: CASSFGGSSYEQYF

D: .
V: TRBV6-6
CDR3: CAMGAQSTDTQYF

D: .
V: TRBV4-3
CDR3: CASSQGLSPTYGYTF

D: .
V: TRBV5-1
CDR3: CASSLDSTNEKLFF

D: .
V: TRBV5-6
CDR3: CASSAPGRTYEQYF

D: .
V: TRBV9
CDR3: CASSVGMNPPEQYF

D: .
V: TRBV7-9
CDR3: CASSLAGDRNQPQHF

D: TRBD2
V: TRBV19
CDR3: CASSIARRGGPPDTQYF

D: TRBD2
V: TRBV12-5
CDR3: CASVPSGKGLDTQYF

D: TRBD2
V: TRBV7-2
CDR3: CASSLVTPGLAGGAYEQYF

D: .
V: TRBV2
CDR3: CASISLATDTQYF

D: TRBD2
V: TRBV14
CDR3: CASSPLRGTNYNEQFF

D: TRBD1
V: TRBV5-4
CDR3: CASSLAGGDEKLFF

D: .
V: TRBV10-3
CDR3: CAISESGGTQAFF

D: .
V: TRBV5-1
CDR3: CASSLEGGEQYF

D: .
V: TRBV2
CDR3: CASSQMQGLNQPQHF

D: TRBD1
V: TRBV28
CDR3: CASSLRDRGIREQYF

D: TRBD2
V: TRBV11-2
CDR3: CASSFSSGVGTGELFF